This paragraph covers one T cell receptor beta chain sequence. Its cognate antigen is unknown. Next came a second PCR, run for about 7 to 12 cycles, which used a sample-barcoded 5' primer along with a J-beta primer mix. Unique molecular identifiers of 12 random nucleotides labeled each cDNA. TCRdb called the 5' RACE reads again in MiXCR, with one record for every CDR3 protein. The repertoire consists of over 1,500,000 distinct CDR3 sequences, with about 50% occurring once and the leading ten covering over 2%. This record belongs to a study of blood T cells in healthy people across ages. The study's findings and limits: While age rose, TCR beta diversity per million T cells dropped in a roughly linear way. Long-lived donors had more naive CD4+ cells and higher diversity than aged donors.

The CDR3 has 12 amino acids. Germline V lookup: CDR1 SNHLY, CDR2 FYNNEI. V lost 8 bases to trimming and J lost 5 bases, with 12 bases between them. The specimen was blood. The TCR sequence derives from a woman aged 40 to 50 in good health. The rearrangement joins TRBV2 to TRBJ2-5; D remains unclear. CDR3 DNA sequence: TGTGCCAGCGGTTGGGTGGGCGAGACCCAGTACTTC. Its protein is CASGWVGETQYF.